This T cell receptor beta chain was sequenced in a study of blood T cell repertoires in COVID-19. The wider study: The United States, Italy and Spain supplied acute and convalescent COVID-19 samples. PBMCs, B-cell-depleted T cells, or T cells provided the cDNA or gDNA that made up the material.

This clone appeared a single time. Per the original methods: Amplification with reference gene primers provided the estimates of nucleated cell counts. Clones were read by immunoSEQ multiplex PCR, and TCRdb kept only the in-frame ones, dropping some. The D gene and trimming were derived from the DNA, and the V and J assignments and clone size from that table. Found here are 61,000 or so clones, roughly three quarters of them singletons; the top ten hold 4.5% to 7%. Germline loops: CDR1 SGDLS, CDR2 YYNGEE. The CDR3 totals 16 residues. Losses at the gene ends were 3 bases for V and 7 bases for J; bases not matched to a gene: 11.

The chain links TRBV9 to TRBJ2-2; 8 nucleotides agree with TRBD2. The origin of this receptor is a woman aged 70-85 years with acute or convalescent COVID-19. The specimen was peripheral blood. The CDR3 protein is CASSASGTRNSGELFF. In DNA, the CDR3 is TGTGCCAGCAGCGCCTCCGGGACTAGAAATAGCGGGGAGCTGTTTTTT.